These 16 T cell receptor beta chains were all obtained from the same sample, sequenced in a study of T cell changes during pregnancy in multiple sclerosis. The assay was immunoSEQ multiplex PCR, and TCRdb's table has in-frame clones only and misses some. The sample carries around 40,000 clones, about 91% recorded once. This specimen was CD4+ T cells from peripheral blood mononuclear cells, taken in the second trimester of pregnancy. The source is a female donor in good health, enrolled as a control in a pregnancy study.

The rearrangement uses TRBV6-5 and TRBJ1-1; a possible D gene is TRBD1 (5 bases). V was shortened by 6 bases and J by 1 base, with 15 bases between the two germline ends. Germline values: CDR1 MNHEY, CDR2 SVGAGI. This CDR3 is 15 amino acids long. Here the CDR3 DNA reads TGTGCCAGCAGCACGGGGGGGGTAAGGAACACTGAAGCTTTCTTT. The encoded protein is CASSTGGVRNTEAFF.

As DNA, the CDR3 is TGTGCCAGCAGTGAAGTTCTGGGGGGGAAGTCTAACTATGGCTACACCTTC. Amino acid sequence: CASSEVLGGKSNYGYTF. V is TRBV25-1 and J is TRBJ1-2; maybe TRBD1 (5 bases). The CDR3 spans 17 residues. Trimming shortened V by 2 bases and J by 0 bases, and 16 bases separated the two germline ends. CDR1 and CDR2 (germline): MGHDK, SYGVNS.

The CDR3 bases are TGTGCCAGCAGTGATACTAGCGGGAGATGGAACATTCAGTACTTC. Its protein is CASSDTSGRWNIQYF. J is TRBJ2-4 and V is TRBV2; 11 positions match TRBD2. V dropped 3 bases and J dropped 7; count of bases not matched to a gene: 5. CDR1 and CDR2 from the germline V gene are SNHLY and FYNNEI. The CDR3 runs to 15 residues.

This chain connects TRBV6-5 to TRBJ1-1, with D possibly matching TRBD1 (6 bases). Trimming took off 6 bases at V and 1 base at J, with 15 bases between the two ends. CDR1 and CDR2 (germline): MNHEY, SVGAGI. The CDR3 length is 15 residues. The CDR3 loop is CASRFTGSGNTEAFF. CDR3 in DNA: TGTGCCAGCAGATTTACAGGGAGCGGGAACACTGAAGCTTTCTTT.

The CDR3 reads CASSYSGGWGTDTQYF. CDR3 nucleotides: TGTGCCAGCAGTTACTCCGGGGGGTGGGGCACAGATACGCAGTATTTT. The V call is TRBV6-5, the J call TRBJ2-3; TRBD2 matches 7 bases. Germline CDR1 is MNHEY and CDR2 is SVGAGI. V lost 0 bases to trimming and J lost 1 base; unmatched junction nucleotides: 4. The CDR3 totals 16 residues.

The chain has TRBV7-2 and TRBJ1-1; D may be TRBD1 (6 bases). The V gene's germline CDR1 is SGHTA and CDR2 FQGNSA. The CDR3 consists of 13 residues. V was trimmed by 4 bases and J by 5 bases, leaving 11 bases between them. The CDR3 loop is CASSSQGDTEAFF. CDR3 sequence (DNA): TGTGCCAGCAGCTCACAGGGAGATACTGAAGCTTTCTTT. The entire variable domain, with the rest obtained from reference TRBV7-2 and TRBJ1-1, is as follows: GAGVSQSPSNKVTEKGKDVELRCDPISGHTALYWYRQSLGQGLEFLIYFQGNSAPDKSGLPSDRFSAERTGGSVSTLTIQRTQQEDSAVYLCASSSQGDTEAFFGQGTRLTVV.

This chain links TRBV5-1 with TRBJ2-5; TRBD1 aligns across 8 bases. The V and J ends lost 4 bases and 5 bases, in that order; junction bases with no gene match: 7. Germline assignment: CDR1 SGHRS and CDR2 YFSETQ. The length of the CDR3 is 14 residues. Here the CDR3 DNA reads TGCGCCAGCAGCGGACAGGGAGGCGGGGAGACCCAGTACTTC. Translation: CASSGQGGGETQYF. Drawing the rest from reference TRBV5-1 and TRBJ2-5, the complete variable domain is KAGVTQTPRYLIKTRGQQVTLSCSPISGHRSVSWYQQTPGQGLQFLFEYFSETQRNKGNFPGRFSGRQFSNSRSEMNVSTLELGDSALYLCASSGQGGGETQYFGPGTRLLVL.

The chain recombines TRBV2 with TRBJ1-2; D call uncertain. The V and J ends lost 7 bases and 4 bases respectively, with 13 bases between them. This CDR3 is built from 13 residues. Germline V CDR1 and CDR2: SNHLY, FYNNEI. CDR3 sequence (DNA): TGTGCCAGCATGAGGCAGCCGACCTATGGCTACACCTTC. Translating gives CASMRQPTYGYTF.

The chain uses TRBV9 and TRBJ2-5; D perhaps matches TRBD2 (5 bases). The DNA end favors TRBJ2-7, so the J call may be wrong. Per germline, CDR1 SGDLS and CDR2 YYNGEE. The CDR3 contains 14 residues. This CDR3 reads CASSSGSGAYEQYF. The CDR3 nucleotides are TGTGCCAGCAGCTCTGGAAGCGGAGCCTACGAGCAGTACTTC.

In its sample, this clone was seen a few times. V gene TRBV10-1 combines with J gene TRBJ1-1; 7 nucleotides line up with TRBD1. The CDR3 sequence is 14 residues long. Germline loops: CDR1 WNHNN, CDR2 SYGVQD (reference sequence). V trimming: 6 bases; J trimming: 1 base; junction bases outside the gene matches: 5. CDR3 bases: TGCGCCAGCAGCGAGAGACAGGGGAACACTGAAGCTTTCTTT. It codes for CASSERQGNTEAFF.

The gene calls are TRBV2 and TRBJ2-7; 8 bases agree with TRBD1. The CDR3 consists of 13 residues. Germline CDR1 reads SNHLY; CDR2 reads FYNNEI. With V trimmed by 6 bases and J by 2 bases, 3 bases remained unmatched. CDR3 protein: CASSGQGAYEQYF. CDR3 DNA: TGTGCCAGCAGCGGACAGGGTGCCTACGAGCAGTACTTC.

The rearrangement uses TRBV7-9 and TRBJ2-5, with 9 bases fitting TRBD2. The CDR3 extends over 17 amino acids. Germline trimming cut 0 bases from V and 2 bases from J; bases unmatched to any gene: 7. Germline-derived CDR1 and CDR2 are SEHNR and FQNEAQ (reference sequence). The CDR3 spells CASSLALVAGEQETQYF. The DNA for the CDR3 is TGTGCCAGCAGCTTAGCGCTAGTAGCGGGAGAACAAGAGACCCAGTACTTC.

The V and J genes are TRBV28 and TRBJ2-5; 8 nucleotides align to TRBD1. CDR3 length: 14 residues. Germline V gene lookup returns CDR1 MDHEN and CDR2 SYDVKM. The trim removed 5 bases at V and 7 bases at J, leaving 9 bases unmatched. CDR3 nucleotides: TGTGCCAGCAGTACTTCCAGGGGGCTCGGGACCCAGTACTTC. Translation: CASSTSRGLGTQYF.

The V call is TRBV18, the J call TRBJ2-1, with 11 bases matching TRBD2. This CDR3 region has 18 residues. In germline, CDR1 is KGHSH, CDR2 LQKENI. The V segment lost 4 bases and the J segment 5 bases; nucleotides outside the gene matches: 13. For the CDR3, the DNA is TGTGCCAGCTCACTTACAGGTCCTAGCGGGGGGAGCCACAATGAGCAGTTCTTC. Amino acid sequence: CASSLTGPSGGSHNEQFF.

The chain employs TRBV9 and TRBJ1-2, with a tentative D call TRBD1 (5 bases). Germline lookup yields CDR1 SGDLS and CDR2 YYNGEE. This CDR3 has 17 amino acids. The V gene lost 0 bases and the J gene lost 2 bases, with 17 bases spanning the gap. In DNA form, the CDR3 reads TGTGCCAGCAGCGTAGGCGGGGGGATCAATCAAAACTATGGCTACACCTTC. This encodes CASSVGGGINQNYGYTF.

DNA for the CDR3: TGTGCCAGCAGCTTTACTAGCGGGGGGACTACCTACAATGAGCAGTTCTTC. It encodes CASSFTSGGTTYNEQFF. The V call is TRBV5-6, the J call TRBJ2-1; TRBD2 matches at 12 bases. Germline values: CDR1 SGHDT, CDR2 YYEEEE. Trimming took 2 bases from V and 2 from J; bases not matched to a gene: 5. The CDR3 length is 17 residues.